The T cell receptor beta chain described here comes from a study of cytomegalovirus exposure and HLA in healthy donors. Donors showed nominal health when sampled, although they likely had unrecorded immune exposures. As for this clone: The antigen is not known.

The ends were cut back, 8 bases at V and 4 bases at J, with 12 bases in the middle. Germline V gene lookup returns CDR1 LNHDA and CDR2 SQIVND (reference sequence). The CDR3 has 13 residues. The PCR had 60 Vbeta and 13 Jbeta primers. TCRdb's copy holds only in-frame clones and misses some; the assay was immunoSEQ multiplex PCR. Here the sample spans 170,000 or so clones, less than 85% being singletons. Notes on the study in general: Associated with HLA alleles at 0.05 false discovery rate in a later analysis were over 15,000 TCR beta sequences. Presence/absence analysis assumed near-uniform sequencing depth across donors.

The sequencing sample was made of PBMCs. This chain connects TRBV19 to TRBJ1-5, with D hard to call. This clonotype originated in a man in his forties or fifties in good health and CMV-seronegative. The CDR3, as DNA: TGTGCCAGTGGCGGTGGAGGGAATCAGCCCCAGCATTTT. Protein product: CASGGGGNQPQHF.